This entry lists 2 T cell receptor beta chains sequenced from one sample in a study of T-cell memory formation after mild COVID-19. Using its own MiXCR run on the 5' RACE reads, TCRdb lists one record per CDR3 protein. The profile shows around 250,000 distinct CDR3 sequences, roughly 15% of them singletons. The sample consisted of PBMCs or a T cell subset sorted from them (not recorded which). All receptors come from a man between 18 and 29 years old who had mild COVID-19 (a few samples of this study predate the infection). Cell type and time point are not known.

V and J are TRBV10-3 and TRBJ1-3; D call uncertain. The V end was cut by 10 bases, the J end by 4 bases, with 14 bases between. Germline loops: CDR1 ENHRY, CDR2 SYGVKD. CDR3 length: 13 amino acids. This chain's CDR3 is CATGPGEGNTIYF. CDR3 nucleotide sequence: TGTGCCACGGGCCCTGGGGAAGGAAACACCATATATTTT.

The CDR3 spells CAISEGNEQYV. CDR3 nucleotides: TGTGCCATCAGTGAAGGCAACGAGCAGTACGTC. The chain recombines TRBV10-3 with TRBJ2-7; D is uncertain. This CDR3 contains 11 residues. CDR1 is ENHRY, CDR2 SYGVKD, per germline. Trimming stripped 3 bases from V and 5 bases from J, with 5 bases between.